Below, 8 T cell receptor beta chains from the same sample are listed, as sequenced in a study of blood T cell repertoires in COVID-19. TCRdb's table, derived via immunoSEQ multiplex PCR, lists solely in-frame clones and lacks some. The table lists some 200,000 clones, 85% of them singletons. Sample: peripheral blood. These receptors originate from a man over 45 who had recovered from COVID-19.

This clone occurred a few times. This chain links TRBV18 with TRBJ2-1, with TRBD2 identical over 8 bases. V was pared by 6 bases and J by 7 bases, with 11 bases of the junction left unmatched. This CDR3 has 15 amino acids. The germline V gene encodes CDR1 KGHSH and CDR2 LQKENI. CDR3 nucleotides: TGTGCCAGCTCCCCGGGGGGGGGAGAGAGAAATGAGCAGTTCTTC. It translates to CASSPGGGERNEQFF.

The V gene is TRBV6-5, the J gene TRBJ2-7, with D possibly matching TRBD1 (6 bases). This CDR3 contains 13 residues. Between the trimmed V and J ends, which lost 7 bases and 1 base, there was a span of 11 bases. The V gene's germline CDR1 is MNHEY and CDR2 SVGAGI. CDR3 DNA: TGTGCCAGCACACAGGGAAGGTCCTACGAGCAGTACTTC. This encodes CASTQGRSYEQYF.

J is TRBJ1-3 and V is TRBV28, with D perhaps TRBD1 (6 bases). This CDR3 is built from 14 residues. V dropped 5 bases and J dropped 2 bases, with 10 bases sitting between them. Germline V lookup: CDR1 MDHEN, CDR2 SYDVKM. Here the CDR3 DNA reads TGTGCCAGCAGTCCTACAGGGACTGGAAACACCATATATTTT. Translated: CASSPTGTGNTIYF.

The gene calls are TRBV20-1 and TRBJ2-7, with D perhaps TRBD1 or TRBD2 (6 bases each). The CDR3 has 11 amino acids. Germline lookup yields CDR1 DFQATT and CDR2 SNEGSKA (reference sequence). Trimming removed 3 bases at V and 7 bases at J, with 10 bases between. CDR3 DNA: TGCAGTGCTAGTGGGGGGCGGGAGCAGTACTTC. Amino acids: CSASGGREQYF.

This chain connects TRBV19 to TRBJ1-5, with 8 bases aligning to TRBD1. This CDR3 spans 15 amino acids. CDR1 and CDR2 from the germline V gene are LNHDA and SQIVND (reference sequence). J was trimmed by 1 base and V by 6 bases; bases with no gene match: 5. The CDR3 sequence: CASSGTGLSNQPQHF. CDR3 nucleotide sequence: TGTGCCAGTAGCGGGACAGGATTAAGCAATCAGCCCCAGCATTTT. The full variable domain, in which reference TRBV19 and TRBJ1-5 provide the parts outside the CDR3, is DGGITQSPKYLFRKEGQNVTLSCEQNLNHDAMYWYRQDPGQGLRLIYYSQIVNDFQKGDIAEGYSVSREKKESFPLTVTSAQKNPTAFYLCASSGTGLSNQPQHFGDGTRLSIL.

The rearrangement uses TRBV7-2 and TRBJ2-7; D gene unclear. This CDR3 comprises 13 residues. CDR1 is SGHTA, CDR2 FQGNSA, per germline. The V end was cut by 1 base, the J end by 3 bases, with 7 bases between. The CDR3 DNA reads TGTGCCAGCAGCTTAGTATTCTTCTACGAGCAGTACTTC. Residues: CASSLVFFYEQYF. Drawing the rest from reference TRBV7-2 and TRBJ2-7, the complete variable domain is GAGVSQSPSNKVTEKGKDVELRCDPISGHTALYWYRQSLGQGLEFLIYFQGNSAPDKSGLPSDRFSAERTGGSVSTLTIQRTQQEDSAVYLCASSLVFFYEQYFGPGTRLTVT.

V and J are TRBV5-6 and TRBJ2-1, with a possible D match to TRBD2 (6 bases). V lost 0 bases and J 6 bases, leaving 16 bases between the germline ends. Germline lookup yields CDR1 SGHDT and CDR2 YYEEEE. The CDR3 has 16 residues. CDR3 residues: CASSLGGQRVGNEQFF. CDR3 bases: TGTGCCAGCAGCTTGGGTGGCCAGCGGGTGGGCAATGAGCAGTTCTTC.

The rearrangement joins TRBV28 to TRBJ1-5, with 7 nucleotides matching TRBD1. This CDR3 has 15 amino acids. Looked up from germline, CDR1 is MDHEN and CDR2 is SYDVKM. V was clipped by 6 bases and J by 6 bases; unmatched bases: 11. DNA for the CDR3: TGTGCCAGCAGAACCGACAGGGCCCCCGGTCAGCCCCAGCATTTT. Translating gives CASRTDRAPGQPQHF.